The rows below give T cell receptor beta chains drawn from one sample of a study of T cell responses to AZD1222 COVID-19 vaccine. Produced via immunoSEQ multiplex PCR; TCRdb's table is partial and in-frame only. Among 120,000 to 150,000 clones, around nine tenths were seen once, and the ten largest hold more than 1.2%. Material: peripheral blood, obtained on day 0 of AZD1222 vaccination. The receptors here all came from an adult in good health. Each CDR3 is given with its conserved first and last residue. The D gene is left open where the match is weak. Only some rows state a clone size, as once, few, many or a class for expanded clones.

size	V	J	D	length	CDR3	DNA
-	TRBV7-7	TRBJ2-1	-	16	CASSRGTEIFSDEQFF	TGTGCCAGCAGCCGGGGGACAGAGATTTTTAGTGATGAGCAGTTCTTC
-	TRBV7-8	TRBJ1-2	-	16	CASSLASTLVNYGYTF	TGTGCCAGCAGCTTAGCGAGCACCCTAGTTAACTATGGCTACACCTTC
-	TRBV10-3	TRBJ1-1	-	13	CAISAQGKVEAFF	TGTGCCATCAGTGCCCAGGGGAAGGTGGAAGCTTTCTTT
-	TRBV2	TRBJ2-2	-	13	CASSAGKSGELFF	TGTGCCAGCAGTGCGGGAAAGTCCGGGGAGCTGTTTTTT
-	TRBV7-9	TRBJ1-2	-	14	CASSLAGAPGDYTF	TGTGCCAGCAGCTTAGCTGGGGCACCTGGCGACTACACCTTC
-	TRBV3-1/TRBV3-2	TRBJ2-7	TRBD1	16	CASSQYGQGFSYEQYF	TGTGCCAGCAGCCAATACGGACAGGGGTTTTCCTACGAGCAGTACTTC
-	TRBV19	TRBJ1-3	-	15	CASSSDSFSGNTIYF	TGTGCCAGTAGCAGTGACTCCTTCTCTGGAAACACCATATATTTT
once	TRBV19	TRBJ1-2	TRBD1	13	CASSSTGDSGYTF	TGTGCCAGTAGCTCGACAGGGGATAGCGGCTACACCTTC
-	TRBV5-1	TRBJ2-5	-	14	CASSFDLNQETQYF	TGCGCCAGCAGCTTCGACCTCAACCAAGAGACCCAGTACTTC
-	TRBV2	TRBJ2-2	TRBD2	15	CASTPGLAVPGELFF	TGTGCCAGCACCCCGGGACTAGCAGTACCGGGGGAGCTGTTTTTT
-	TRBV4-3	TRBJ1-1	-	16	CASSQLVGPLNTEAFF	TGCGCCAGCAGCCAACTAGTGGGACCCTTAAACACTGAAGCTTTCTTT
-	TRBV28	TRBJ2-7	TRBD2	15	CASRPPGLAGGEQYF	TGTGCCAGCAGGCCTCCGGGTCTAGCGGGAGGTGAGCAGTACTTC
-	TRBV19	TRBJ1-5	-	19	CASSSWGGGSVFSNQPQHF	TGTGCCAGTAGTAGTTGGGGTGGGGGGAGTGTGTTTAGCAATCAGCCCCAGCATTTT
-	TRBV2	TRBJ2-1	TRBD2	13	CASGGSLLGEQFF	TGTGCCAGCGGCGGGAGCTTACTCGGTGAGCAGTTCTTC
-	TRBV5-1	TRBJ1-1	-	15	CASSLGATENTEAFF	TGCGCCAGCAGCTTGGGGGCGACGGAGAACACTGAAGCTTTCTTT
-	TRBV10-2	TRBJ2-5	TRBD2	18	CASSETASGRAVGETQYF	TGCGCCAGCAGTGAGACCGCTAGCGGGAGGGCCGTCGGGGAGACCCAGTACTTC
few	TRBV5-6	TRBJ1-1	-	15	CASSLAGTRGTEAFF	TGTGCCAGCAGCTTGGCCGGTACGCGAGGCACTGAAGCTTTCTTT
-	TRBV27	TRBJ2-7	-	14	CASSLQTGSYEQYF	TGTGCCAGCAGCCTCCAGACAGGATCCTACGAGCAGTACTTC
-	TRBV5-6	TRBJ1-2	-	16	CASSSFPPGGVDGYTF	TGTGCCAGCAGCTCCTTCCCCCCAGGAGGTGTAGATGGCTACACCTTC
-	TRBV3-1/TRBV3-2	TRBJ1-1	TRBD1	14	CASSQVDRGLEAFF	TGTGCCAGCAGCCAAGTGGACAGGGGTCTCGAAGCTTTCTTT
-	TRBV13	TRBJ2-1	TRBD2	18	CASSLGDRALAGVDEQFF	TGTGCCAGCAGCTTAGGGGACAGGGCCCTAGCGGGAGTTGATGAGCAGTTCTTC
-	TRBV24-1	TRBJ2-2	-	12	CAVGGAVGELFF	TGTGCCGTGGGTGGAGCTGTCGGGGAGCTGTTTTTT
-	TRBV7-9	TRBJ1-1	TRBD1	18	CASSPPTGQGIMNTEAFF	TGTGCCAGCAGCCCTCCTACGGGACAGGGAATTATGAACACTGAAGCTTTCTTT
-	TRBV21-1	TRBJ1-3	-	17	CASSKVGREVSGNTIYF	TGTGCCAGCAGCAAAGTGGGCAGGGAAGTCTCTGGAAACACCATATATTTT
once	TRBV19	TRBJ1-3	-	15	CATNQDRSSGNTIYF	TGTGCCACGAACCAAGACAGGAGCTCTGGAAACACCATATATTTT
-	TRBV6-2/TRBV6-3	TRBJ1-1	-	15	CASSLIEVASAEAFF	TGTGCCAGCAGCCTAATAGAGGTGGCGTCCGCTGAAGCTTTCTTT
-	TRBV19	TRBJ1-2	-	12	CASSIKTGTCTF	TGTGCCAGTAGTATCAAAACAGGGACCTGCACCTTC
-	TRBV21-1	TRBJ1-2	-	10	CASCLRGYTF	TGTGCCAGCTGTCTCCGGGGCTACACCTTC
-	TRBV10-2	TRBJ1-5	-	15	CASSLGHLSNQPQHF	TGCGCCAGCAGTCTGGGACACCTTAGCAATCAGCCCCAGCATTTT
-	TRBV7-3	TRBJ1-1	-	13	CASSLMTQTEAFF	TGTGCCAGCAGCCTAATGACACAGACTGAAGCTTTCTTT
-	TRBV5-8	TRBJ1-5	-	15	CASSLTGQGAQPQHF	TGTGCCAGCAGCTTGACGGGGCAGGGCGCTCAGCCCCAGCATTTT
-	TRBV11-2	TRBJ2-1	-	12	CASSLVANEQFF	TGTGCCAGCAGCTTAGTAGCGAATGAGCAGTTCTTC